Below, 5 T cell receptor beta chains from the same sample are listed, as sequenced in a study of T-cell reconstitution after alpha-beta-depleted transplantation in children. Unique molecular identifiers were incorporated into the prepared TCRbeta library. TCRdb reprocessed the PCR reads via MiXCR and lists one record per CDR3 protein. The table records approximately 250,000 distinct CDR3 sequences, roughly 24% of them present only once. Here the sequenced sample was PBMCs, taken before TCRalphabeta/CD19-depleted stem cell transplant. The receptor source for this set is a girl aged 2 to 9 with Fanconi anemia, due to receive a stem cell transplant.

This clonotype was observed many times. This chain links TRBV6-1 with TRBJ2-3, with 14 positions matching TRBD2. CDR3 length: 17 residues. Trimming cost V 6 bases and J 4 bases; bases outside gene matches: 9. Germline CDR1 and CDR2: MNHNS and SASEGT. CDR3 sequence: CASSLRLAGGKPDTQYF. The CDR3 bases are TGTGCCAGCAGCCTCCGACTAGCGGGGGGGAAGCCAGATACGCAGTATTTT.

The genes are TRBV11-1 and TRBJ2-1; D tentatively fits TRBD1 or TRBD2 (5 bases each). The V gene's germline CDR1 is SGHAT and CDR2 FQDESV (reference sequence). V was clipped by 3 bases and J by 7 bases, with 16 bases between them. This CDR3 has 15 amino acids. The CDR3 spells CASSFGAALPNEQFF. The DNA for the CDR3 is TGTGCCAGCAGCTTCGGGGCCGCCCTTCCTAATGAGCAGTTCTTC.

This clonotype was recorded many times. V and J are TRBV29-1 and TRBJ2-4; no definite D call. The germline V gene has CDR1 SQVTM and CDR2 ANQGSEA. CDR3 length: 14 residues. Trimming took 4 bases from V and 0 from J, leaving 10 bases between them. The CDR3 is CSVATDLAKNIQYF. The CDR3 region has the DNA TGCAGCGTTGCAACGGATCTAGCCAAAAACATTCAGTACTTC.

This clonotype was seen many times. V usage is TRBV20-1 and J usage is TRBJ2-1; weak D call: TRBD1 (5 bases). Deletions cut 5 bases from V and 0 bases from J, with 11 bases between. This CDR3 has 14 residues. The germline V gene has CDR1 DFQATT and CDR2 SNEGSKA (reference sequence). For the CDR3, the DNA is TGCAGTGCTCCTGACAGCAGCTCCTACAATGAGCAGTTCTTC. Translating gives CSAPDSSSYNEQFF.

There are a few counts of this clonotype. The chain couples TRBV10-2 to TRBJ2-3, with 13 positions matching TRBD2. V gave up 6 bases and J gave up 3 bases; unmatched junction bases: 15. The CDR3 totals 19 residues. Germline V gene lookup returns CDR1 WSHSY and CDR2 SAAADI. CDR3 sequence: CASRDTSGRAKSGTDTQYF. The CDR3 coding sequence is TGCGCCAGCAGGGATACTAGCGGGAGGGCCAAATCCGGGACAGATACGCAGTATTTT.